This T cell receptor beta chain comes out of a study of cytomegalovirus exposure and HLA in healthy donors. Trimming at V came to 2 bases and at J to 0 bases, leaving 9 bases not matched to a gene. CDR1 and CDR2 (germline): SGHTA, FQGNSA. The CDR3 has 18 amino acids. In the PCR, 60 Vbeta and 13 Jbeta primers were used. The repertoire was sequenced with immunoSEQ multiplex PCR; TCRdb's copy has only in-frame clones and lacks some. The table shows under 200,000 clones, with 70% to 85% occurring only once. The source material was PBMCs. This rearrangement joins TRBV7-2 to TRBJ2-3; 9 bases match TRBD2. The sequence came from a woman between 35 and 50 years old in good health and CMV-seronegative. The chain's CDR3 is CASSLNRAGGTSTDTQYF. The DNA for the CDR3 is TGTGCCAGCAGCTTAAATCGAGCGGGAGGTACTAGCACAGATACGCAGTATTTT.